Below, 32 T cell receptor beta chains from the same sample are listed, as sequenced in a study of blood T cell repertoires in COVID-19. TCRdb's table, derived via immunoSEQ multiplex PCR, lists solely in-frame clones and lacks some. Here the sample spans 250,000 to 300,000 clones, about 76% being singletons. Material: peripheral blood. These receptors all come from a woman in her sixties or seventies with active or convalescent COVID-19.

The chain combines TRBV2 with TRBJ1-1; no clear D. V lost 8 bases and J lost 1, with 14 bases in between. The germline CDR1 and CDR2 sequences are SNHLY and FYNNEI. The CDR3 runs to 14 residues. The CDR3 here is CASELTTANTEAFF. DNA of the CDR3: TGTGCCAGCGAACTAACGACGGCGAACACTGAAGCTTTCTTT.

This chain joins TRBV3-1 (or the pseudogene TRBV3-2) and TRBJ2-5; TRBD2 aligns across 10 bases. From germline, CDR1 is LGHDT and CDR2 YNNKEL (reference sequence). CDR3 size: 14 residues. J gave up 5 bases and V 7 bases, and 7 bases lay outside the gene matches. Here the CDR3 reads CASTSFSGGETQYF. The CDR3 bases are TGTGCCAGCACATCCTTTAGCGGGGGGGAGACCCAGTACTTC.

CDR3 DNA sequence: TGTGCCAGCAGCTCGGAGGGGGCACTCTACAATGAGCAGTTCTTC. Amino acids: CASSSEGALYNEQFF. This chain joins TRBV7-2 and TRBJ2-1; a possible D gene is TRBD1 (7 bases). With 4 bases removed from V and 3 bases from J, the gap between germline ends came to 13 bases. This CDR3 region has 15 residues. Germline V gene lookup returns CDR1 SGHTA and CDR2 FQGNSA.

This clone showed up just a few times. The CDR3 sequence: CASSLAGSSPLHF. For the CDR3, the DNA is TGTGCCAGCAGTCTAGCGGGGAGTTCACCCCTCCACTTT. The chain uses TRBV7-6 and TRBJ1-6, with no clear D. V was cut by 6 bases and J by 9 bases, with 12 bases left in between. CDR3 length equals 13 residues. Germline loops: CDR1 SGHVS, CDR2 FNYEAQ.

This clone was counted a few times. The chain combines TRBV7-8 with TRBJ1-1; D gene unclear. CDR1 and CDR2 from the germline V gene are SGHVS and FQNEAQ. This CDR3 has 12 amino acids. V was shortened by 7 bases and J by 6 bases, with 12 bases between the two germline ends. In nucleotides, the CDR3 is TGTGCCAGCATTTTAGAGGGCTCTGAAGCTTTCTTT. This translates into CASILEGSEAFF.

The genes are TRBV6-2 or TRBV6-3 and TRBJ2-1; possibly TRBD1 for D (7 bases). This CDR3 is 16 amino acids long. The ends were cut back, 2 bases at V and 6 bases at J, with 17 bases in the middle. CDR1 is MNHEY and CDR2 is SVGEGT in the germline V gene. CDR3 in DNA: TGTGCCAGCAGTTACCTCAGGGGGGTTGCCTCCAATGAGCAGTTCTTC. It is translated as CASSYLRGVASNEQFF.

The chain has TRBV6-5 and TRBJ1-1, with unresolved D. Germline V gene data show CDR1 as MNHEY and CDR2 as SVGAGI. Trimming pared 6 bases from V and 3 bases from J, leaving 14 bases between. CDR3 length: 14 residues. The CDR3, as DNA: TGTGCCAGCAGCTGGGAGGGAGGGTACACTGAAGCTTTCTTT. Its protein is CASSWEGGYTEAFF.

The chain recombines TRBV4-2 with TRBJ2-5; 13 positions agree with TRBD2. The V segment lost 3 bases and the J segment 1 base; nucleotides outside the gene matches: 8. CDR1 is LGHNA, CDR2 YNFKEQ, per germline. There are 18 residues in the CDR3. The CDR3 region has the DNA TGTGCCAGCAGCCAGAGGGGACTAGCGGGGACTTTCCAAGAGACCCAGTACTTC. Translation gives CASSQRGLAGTFQETQYF.

The chain couples TRBV5-6 to TRBJ2-7; 9 bases map to TRBD2. From germline, CDR1 is SGHDT and CDR2 YYEEEE. The CDR3 totals 15 residues. After removal of 5 bases from V and 6 bases from J, the junction contained 12 bases not matched to a gene. CDR3 in amino acids: CASSPRPAGGTEQYF. The DNA of the CDR3 is TGTGCCAGCAGTCCGAGGCCCGCGGGGGGGACCGAGCAGTACTTC. Drawing the rest from reference TRBV5-6 and TRBJ2-7, the complete variable domain is DAGVTQSPTHLIKTRGQQVTLRCSPKSGHDTVSWYQQALGQGPQFIFQYYEEEERQRGNFPDRFSGHQFPNYSSELNVNALLLGDSALYLCASSPRPAGGTEQYFGPGTRLTVT.

The chain couples TRBV4-3 to TRBJ2-7, with D maybe TRBD2 (7 bases). Germline V CDR1 and CDR2: LGHNA, YSLEER. The CDR3 has 13 residues. V was cut by 4 bases and J by 4 bases, with 11 bases left in between. CDR3 region: CASSPRGGYEQYF. CDR3 nucleotide sequence: TGCGCCAGCAGCCCGAGGGGGGGGTACGAGCAGTACTTC.

The chain carries TRBV7-2 and TRBJ2-7, with 12 bases fitting TRBD2. Germline trimming cut 5 bases from V and 5 bases from J; bases unmatched to any gene: 7. The CDR3 sequence is 15 residues long. The germline gives CDR1 SGHTA, CDR2 FQGNSA. CDR3: CASSLPSGGANEQYF. CDR3 in DNA: TGTGCCAGCAGCCTACCTAGCGGGGGGGCCAACGAGCAGTACTTC.

The chain employs TRBV20-1 and TRBJ2-1, with TRBD1 as a possible D gene (5 bases). This CDR3 spans 12 amino acids. Germline CDR1 and CDR2: DFQATT and SNEGSKA (reference sequence). V lost 3 bases and J 9 bases, leaving 12 bases between the germline ends. DNA of the CDR3: TGCAGTGCTAGTATCAGGGCTGCTGAGCAGTTCTTC. This codes for CSASIRAAEQFF.

The genes are TRBV11-2 and TRBJ2-1, with D possibly matching TRBD2 (6 bases). The CDR3 is 14 amino acids. The germline V and J ends were trimmed by 1 base and 14 bases, with 18 bases remaining between them. CDR1 SGHAT and CDR2 FQNNGV come from the germline V gene. The CDR3 DNA reads TGTGCCAGCAGCTTAGCGGGTGAAGGGAGGAGCAAGTTCTTC. Its translation is CASSLAGEGRSKFF.

The gene calls are TRBV7-9 and TRBJ2-3; 8 nucleotides agree with TRBD1. Germline V CDR1 and CDR2: SEHNR, FQNEAQ (reference sequence). Trimming removed 10 bases from V and 3 bases from J; junction bases left unmatched: 6. The CDR3 spans 13 residues. The CDR3 nucleotides are TGTGCCACCAGGGGGCTAGGGACAGATACGCAGTATTTT. Its translation: CATRGLGTDTQYF. Based on the CDR3 plus reference TRBV7-9 and TRBJ2-3, the full variable domain is DTGVSQNPRHKITKRGQNVTFRCDPISEHNRLYWYRQTLGQGPEFLTYFQNEAQLEKSRLLSDRFSAERPKGSFSTLEIQRTEQGDSAMYLCATRGLGTDTQYFGPGTRLTVL.

This clone was detected a few times. This chain uses TRBV10-3 with TRBJ1-4; D gene uncertain. Germline lookup yields CDR1 ENHRY and CDR2 SYGVKD. This CDR3 is built from 15 residues. Trimming pared 2 bases from V and 0 bases from J, leaving 7 bases between. CDR3 in DNA: TGTGCCATCAGTGAGAATGGAGCAACTAATGAAAAACTGTTTTTT. Its protein product is CAISENGATNEKLFF.

This rearrangement joins TRBV5-4 to TRBJ2-7; TRBD1 is a possible D gene (5 bases). Germline V lookup: CDR1 SGHNT, CDR2 YYREEE (reference sequence). The V end was cut by 0 bases, the J end by 5 bases, with 12 bases between. The CDR3 loop spans 14 amino acids. The CDR3 protein is CASSLALREDEQYF. The CDR3 DNA follows: TGTGCCAGCAGCTTGGCCCTCAGGGAAGACGAGCAGTACTTC.

The rearrangement links TRBV23-1 to TRBJ1-2, with a weak D call TRBD1 (5 bases). TRBV23-1 is reported as an ORF; its role is uncertain. The CDR3 length is 15 residues. V lost 0 bases to trimming and J lost 5 bases, with 13 bases between them. CDR3 in amino acids: CASSQSAGLEYGYTF. The CDR3 region has the DNA TGCGCCAGCAGTCAATCCGCAGGGTTGGAGTATGGCTACACCTTC.

This clone was seen a handful of times. The CDR3 DNA reads as TGTGCCAGCAGCAAGGGGGCGCGGGACACCGGGGAGCTGTTTTTT. Translating gives CASSKGARDTGELFF. This chain joins TRBV5-4 and TRBJ2-2, with 7 bases lining up with TRBD1. In germline, CDR1 is SGHNT, CDR2 YYREEE (reference sequence). The CDR3 length is 15 residues. V trimming: 4 bases; J trimming: 3 bases; junction bases outside the gene matches: 6.

The V and J genes are TRBV5-1 and TRBJ1-6, with TRBD1 matching 8 bases. Germline values: CDR1 SGHRS, CDR2 YFSETQ. CDR3 length: 15 amino acids. The ends lost 4 bases at V and 5 bases at J; junction bases unmatched: 5. The CDR3 nucleotides read TGCGCCAGCAGCAGAAGACAGGGGAATAATTCACCCCTCCACTTT. This encodes CASSRRQGNNSPLHF.

The chain has TRBV5-8 and TRBJ2-3; D is perhaps TRBD1 (6 bases). Germline V lookup: CDR1 SGHTS, CDR2 YDEGEE. Trimming left V 1 base short and J 1 base short, with 7 bases between. The CDR3 totals 14 residues. CDR3 nucleotide sequence: TGTGCCAGCAGCTTGTACAGGGGCACAGATACGCAGTATTTT. It codes for CASSLYRGTDTQYF.

Only a few counts were recorded for this clone. The chain is built from TRBV5-4 and TRBJ1-1; 7 bases agree with TRBD1. The CDR3 loop spans 17 amino acids. CDR1 is SGHNT, CDR2 YYREEE, per germline (reference sequence). The V and J ends lost 4 bases and 7 bases, in that order; junction bases with no gene match: 19. The CDR3 sequence: CASSHGAGGGAVREAFF. The CDR3 region has the DNA TGTGCCAGCAGCCATGGCGCTGGAGGGGGCGCAGTTCGTGAAGCTTTCTTT.

The chain employs TRBV5-1 and TRBJ1-2; D gene unclear. The CDR3 loop spans 14 amino acids. Trimming removed 0 bases from V and 2 bases from J, with 8 bases in between. Germline lookup yields CDR1 SGHRS and CDR2 YFSETQ. The CDR3 loop is CASSLAGENYGYTF. The CDR3 nucleotides read TGCGCCAGCAGCTTGGCGGGTGAGAACTATGGCTACACCTTC. The variable domain in full, with the rest retrieved from reference TRBV5-1 and TRBJ1-2, is KAGVTQTPRYLIKTRGQQVTLSCSPISGHRSVSWYQQTPGQGLQFLFEYFSETQRNKGNFPGRFSGRQFSNSRSEMNVSTLELGDSALYLCASSLAGENYGYTFGSGTRLTVV.

V is TRBV4-2 and J is TRBJ2-1, with TRBD1 identical over 7 bases. This CDR3 has 16 amino acids. V was clipped by 6 bases and J by 9 bases; unmatched bases: 17. The germline V gene encodes CDR1 LGHNA and CDR2 YNFKEQ. The CDR3 region has the DNA TGTGCCAGCAGTGCGACCCCTAAGACAGGGTACGGTGAGCAGTTCTTC. Protein product: CASSATPKTGYGEQFF.

In its sample, this clone was seen a few times. The rearrangement uses TRBV7-2 and TRBJ1-1; D perhaps matches TRBD1 (5 bases). V lost 5 bases and J 0 bases, leaving 10 bases between the germline ends. CDR1 is SGHTA, CDR2 FQGNSA, per germline. The CDR3 covers 14 residues. The CDR3 DNA reads as TGTGCCAGCAGCGCTGGACATCTGAACACTGAAGCTTTCTTT. It is translated as CASSAGHLNTEAFF. Full variable domain (remainder filled in from reference TRBV7-2 and TRBJ1-1): GAGVSQSPSNKVTEKGKDVELRCDPISGHTALYWYRQSLGQGLEFLIYFQGNSAPDKSGLPSDRFSAERTGGSVSTLTIQRTQQEDSAVYLCASSAGHLNTEAFFGQGTRLTVV.

The chain carries TRBV10-3 and TRBJ2-7, with D tentatively TRBD2 (6 bases). The CDR3 length is 14 residues. Trimming pared 6 bases from V and 1 base from J, leaving 13 bases between. From germline, CDR1 is ENHRY and CDR2 SYGVKD. The CDR3 coding sequence is TGTGCCATCAGGGGAGGCCACCCTTCCTACGAGCAGTACTTC. It is translated as CAIRGGHPSYEQYF.

The genes are TRBV25-1 and TRBJ2-5, with 9 nucleotides matching TRBD2. Trimming at V came to 4 bases and at J to 1 base, leaving 1 base not matched to a gene. Germline V gene lookup returns CDR1 MGHDK and CDR2 SYGVNS. There are 14 residues in the CDR3. CDR3 protein: CASSAAGGQETQYF. The CDR3 nucleotides read TGTGCCAGCAGTGCAGCGGGGGGCCAAGAGACCCAGTACTTC.

The J gene is TRBJ1-1, the V gene TRBV7-9; D gene uncertain. The CDR3 is 12 residues long. The germline gives CDR1 SEHNR, CDR2 FQNEAQ (reference sequence). The V end was cut by 1 base, the J end by 4 bases, with 4 bases between. The DNA for the CDR3 is TGTGCCAGCAGCTTAGTGAGCACTGAAGCTTTCTTT. Its protein product is CASSLVSTEAFF.

This clone was observed a few times. V and J are TRBV7-2 and TRBJ2-4; 7 bases match TRBD2. The CDR3 runs 16 residues. Germline CDR1 SGHTA, CDR2 FQGNSA. With 2 bases clipped from V and 0 bases from J, the junction kept 4 bases outside the gene matches. The CDR3 reads CASSLSGGGAKNIQYF. The CDR3 region has the DNA TGTGCCAGCAGCTTAAGTGGCGGGGGAGCCAAAAACATTCAGTACTTC.

The chain combines TRBV7-2 with TRBJ1-5, with D possibly TRBD1 on 6 matching bases. The CDR3 runs to 14 residues. V gave up 3 bases and J gave up 2 bases, with 8 bases separating them. Germline values: CDR1 SGHTA, CDR2 FQGNSA. CDR3 region: CASSLAGGNQPQHF. DNA for the CDR3: TGTGCCAGCAGCTTGGCAGGGGGCAATCAGCCCCAGCATTTT. Full variable domain (rest looked up from reference TRBV7-2 and TRBJ1-5): GAGVSQSPSNKVTEKGKDVELRCDPISGHTALYWYRQSLGQGLEFLIYFQGNSAPDKSGLPSDRFSAERTGGSVSTLTIQRTQQEDSAVYLCASSLAGGNQPQHFGDGTRLSIL.

In this sample, this clone turned up a few times. This sequence joins TRBV6-1 and TRBJ2-1; 14 bases fit TRBD2. Per the germline V gene, CDR1 is MNHNS and CDR2 is SASEGT. V lost 3 bases and J lost 8; bases outside the gene matches: 9. There are 17 residues in the CDR3. The chain's CDR3 is CASSDHRLAGGGHEQFF. The DNA for the CDR3 is TGTGCCAGCAGTGACCACCGACTAGCGGGGGGGGGACATGAGCAGTTCTTC.

The J gene is TRBJ2-3, the V gene TRBV5-1; no firm D call. Trimming removed 1 base at V and 3 bases at J, with 12 bases between. The germline V gene has CDR1 SGHRS and CDR2 YFSETQ. The CDR3 is made up of 15 amino acids. CDR3 sequence: CASSLRSRKTDTQYF. As DNA, the CDR3 is TGCGCCAGCAGCTTGCGGTCCAGGAAGACAGATACGCAGTATTTT.

CDR3: CASMPSGSVNTGELFF. The CDR3 DNA is TGTGCCAGCATGCCTAGCGGTTCGGTGAACACCGGGGAGCTGTTTTTT. The rearrangement uses TRBV2 and TRBJ2-2; 7 bases are shared with TRBD2. Germline assignment: CDR1 SNHLY and CDR2 FYNNEI. This CDR3 has 16 residues. The V segment lost 7 bases and the J segment 1 base; nucleotides outside the gene matches: 9. Combining the CDR3 with reference TRBV2 and TRBJ2-2 gives the whole variable domain EPEVTQTPSHQVTQMGQEVILRCVPISNHLYFYWYRQILGQKVEFLVSFYNNEISEKSEIFDDQFSVERPDGSNFTLKIRSTKLEDSAMYFCASMPSGSVNTGELFFGEGSRLTVL.